Sequencing of this T cell receptor beta chain was carried out in a study of T cell responses to AZD1222 COVID-19 vaccine. Study results and caveats: The study found Spike-specific TCR breadth and depth rose after two AZD1222 doses. It was only after the peak T cell response that any repertoires were sampled.

Here immunoSEQ multiplex PCR was the method, and the copy in TCRdb shows in-frame clones only, minus some. The table shows 120,000 to 150,000 clones, with around 93% occurring only once. Details on this clone: Its antigen remains unknown.

Germline lookup yields CDR1 SGHAT and CDR2 FQNNGV. The V and J ends lost 5 bases and 0 bases, in that order; junction bases with no gene match: 7. This CDR3 contains 16 residues. This specimen consisted of peripheral blood, obtained on day 0 of AZD1222 vaccination. The V and J genes are TRBV11-2 and TRBJ2-3; 8 bases map to TRBD2. The receptor comes from an adult in good health. The CDR3 loop reads CASSPSSGFSTDTQYF. The DNA of the CDR3 is TGTGCCAGCAGCCCATCTAGCGGGTTTAGCACAGATACGCAGTATTTT.